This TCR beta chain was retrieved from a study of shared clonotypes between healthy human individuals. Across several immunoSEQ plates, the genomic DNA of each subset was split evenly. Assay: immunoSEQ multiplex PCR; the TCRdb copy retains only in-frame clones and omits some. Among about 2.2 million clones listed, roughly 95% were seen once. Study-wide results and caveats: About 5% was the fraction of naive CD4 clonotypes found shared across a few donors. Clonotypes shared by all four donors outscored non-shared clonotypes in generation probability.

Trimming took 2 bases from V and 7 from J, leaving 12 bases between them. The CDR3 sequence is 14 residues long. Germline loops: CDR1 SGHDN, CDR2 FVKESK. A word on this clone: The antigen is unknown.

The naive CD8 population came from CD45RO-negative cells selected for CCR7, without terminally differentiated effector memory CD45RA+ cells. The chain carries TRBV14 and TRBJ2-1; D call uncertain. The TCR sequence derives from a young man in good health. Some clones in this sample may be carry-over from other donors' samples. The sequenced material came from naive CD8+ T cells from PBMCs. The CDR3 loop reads CASSQFARSNEQFF. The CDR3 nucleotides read TGTGCCAGCAGCCAATTCGCTCGTTCGAATGAGCAGTTCTTC.